A selection of T cell receptor beta chains follows, all from one sample in a study of T cells expressing NK-cell markers. Using the 5' RACE reads, TCRdb records one entry per CDR3 protein without DNA. The sample includes about 550,000 distinct CDR3 sequences. The sample consisted of blood T cells: a sorted CD56 or NKG2C T cell subset, CD4+ or CD8+ T cells, or bulk PBMC T cells (not recorded which). These receptors were collected from a man younger than 35 in good health. The CDR3 runs from the conserved cysteine through the conserved F or W.

v_gene: TRBV12-3/TRBV12-4
j_gene: TRBJ2-1
CDR3aa: CASTGLAGSSYNEQFF

v_gene: TRBV7-9
j_gene: TRBJ2-1
CDR3aa: CASSLVGREGQFF

v_gene: TRBV5-1
j_gene: TRBJ1-2
CDR3aa: CASSLGPTPRDYGYTF

v_gene: TRBV10-3
j_gene: TRBJ2-1
CDR3aa: CAISEPGTEDEQFF

v_gene: TRBV12-3/TRBV12-4
j_gene: TRBJ2-1
CDR3aa: CASTPPGLAGVEQFF

v_gene: TRBV18
j_gene: TRBJ2-6
CDR3aa: CASSPDRGRGANVLTF

v_gene: TRBV6-2/TRBV6-3
j_gene: TRBJ2-3
CDR3aa: CASSYGVGSTDTQYF

v_gene: TRBV20-1
j_gene: TRBJ2-1
CDR3aa: CSAGQRDRGQFF

v_gene: TRBV27
j_gene: TRBJ2-3
CDR3aa: CASRRQAADTQYF

v_gene: TRBV7-2
j_gene: TRBJ1-1
CDR3aa: CASSQLMGNTEAFF

v_gene: TRBV20-1
j_gene: TRBJ1-2
CDR3aa: CSARGQGRYTF

v_gene: TRBV5-1
j_gene: TRBJ2-5
CDR3aa: CASSGGQVTQYF

v_gene: TRBV28
j_gene: TRBJ2-6
CDR3aa: CASSVSGRALGGANVLTF

v_gene: TRBV29-1
j_gene: TRBJ2-5
CDR3aa: CSVGEGSETQYF

v_gene: TRBV15
j_gene: TRBJ2-1
CDR3aa: CATRASFSSYNEQFF

v_gene: TRBV9
j_gene: TRBJ2-1
CDR3aa: CASSVGLASYNEQFF

v_gene: TRBV13
j_gene: TRBJ2-2
CDR3aa: CASRTSGSRELFF

v_gene: TRBV5-1
j_gene: TRBJ2-1
CDR3aa: CASSLRLAGGSEAYNEQFF

v_gene: TRBV27
j_gene: TRBJ2-1
CDR3aa: CASSGGLPPLYNEQFF

v_gene: TRBV5-4
j_gene: TRBJ2-7
CDR3aa: CASSLQRGLGEQYF

v_gene: TRBV7-2
j_gene: TRBJ2-7
CDR3aa: CASSLGGQGPYF

v_gene: TRBV20-1
j_gene: TRBJ2-2
CDR3aa: CSGSDGGVNTGELFF

v_gene: TRBV7-2
j_gene: TRBJ2-7
CDR3aa: CASSVGLAGVNEQYF

v_gene: TRBV27
j_gene: TRBJ2-1
CDR3aa: CASSFGTDYNEQFF

v_gene: TRBV28
j_gene: TRBJ2-1
CDR3aa: CASSLPPGLAGGPEENEQFF

v_gene: TRBV12-3/TRBV12-4
j_gene: TRBJ1-4
CDR3aa: CASRSAGAGTNEKLFF

v_gene: TRBV29-1
j_gene: TRBJ2-1
CDR3aa: CSVGSGPNEQFF

v_gene: TRBV7-9
j_gene: TRBJ2-2
CDR3aa: CASSRDRTETGELFF

v_gene: TRBV20-1
j_gene: TRBJ2-7
CDR3aa: CSAIGGRRHEQYF

v_gene: TRBV29-1
j_gene: TRBJ2-5
CDR3aa: CSVGRLTGKETQYF

v_gene: TRBV2
j_gene: TRBJ2-2
CDR3aa: CASSDPGTSGNTGELFF

v_gene: TRBV6-2/TRBV6-3
j_gene: TRBJ1-1
CDR3aa: CASSWTGANTEAFF

v_gene: TRBV12-3/TRBV12-4
j_gene: TRBJ2-6
CDR3aa: CASRRAASGGANVLTF

v_gene: TRBV20-1
j_gene: TRBJ2-7
CDR3aa: CSARRAGLAGYEQYF

v_gene: TRBV5-1
j_gene: TRBJ2-3
CDR3aa: CASSPLRGDTQYF

v_gene: TRBV4-1
j_gene: TRBJ2-5
CDR3aa: CASSQDEGVSETQYF

v_gene: TRBV12-3/TRBV12-4
j_gene: TRBJ2-7
CDR3aa: CASSFPGQGVYEQYF

v_gene: TRBV7-6
j_gene: TRBJ2-5
CDR3aa: CASSYDPTSGRGKTQYF

v_gene: TRBV11-2
j_gene: TRBJ2-4
CDR3aa: CASSSEGSAGTGKNIQYF

v_gene: TRBV10-3
j_gene: TRBJ2-1
CDR3aa: CAISGPGQGYNEQFF

v_gene: TRBV6-5
j_gene: TRBJ2-5
CDR3aa: CASSYGTSGRGGETQYF

v_gene: TRBV27
j_gene: TRBJ1-6
CDR3aa: CASSPTGEKYSPLHF

v_gene: TRBV12-3/TRBV12-4
j_gene: TRBJ2-1
CDR3aa: CASRPGTGILFF

v_gene: TRBV27
j_gene: TRBJ2-3
CDR3aa: CASSILGGGSDTQYF

v_gene: TRBV27
j_gene: TRBJ2-1
CDR3aa: CASRTLANEQFF

v_gene: TRBV30
j_gene: TRBJ2-7
CDR3aa: CAWTRQGAYEQYF

v_gene: TRBV12-5
j_gene: TRBJ1-2
CDR3aa: CASGIDRNYGYTF

v_gene: TRBV4-1
j_gene: TRBJ2-1
CDR3aa: CASSQGDGGTSLRVSYNEQFF

v_gene: TRBV9
j_gene: TRBJ2-3
CDR3aa: CASSVDRSTTDTQYF

v_gene: TRBV20-1
j_gene: TRBJ2-3
CDR3aa: CSGYRDDTQYF

v_gene: TRBV7-2
j_gene: TRBJ2-1
CDR3aa: CASSSIGTGAYNEQFF

v_gene: TRBV6-1
j_gene: TRBJ1-2
CDR3aa: CASSASSGTDGYTF

v_gene: TRBV7-3
j_gene: TRBJ2-7
CDR3aa: CASSPGPEVYEQYF

v_gene: TRBV3-1
j_gene: TRBJ2-1
CDR3aa: CASSQAARSSYNEQFF

v_gene: TRBV6-2/TRBV6-3
j_gene: TRBJ2-1
CDR3aa: CASSSLRAESYNEQFF

v_gene: TRBV27
j_gene: TRBJ2-3
CDR3aa: CASTPDRWGDTQYF

v_gene: TRBV20-1
j_gene: TRBJ1-1
CDR3aa: CSARTLQGSTEAFF